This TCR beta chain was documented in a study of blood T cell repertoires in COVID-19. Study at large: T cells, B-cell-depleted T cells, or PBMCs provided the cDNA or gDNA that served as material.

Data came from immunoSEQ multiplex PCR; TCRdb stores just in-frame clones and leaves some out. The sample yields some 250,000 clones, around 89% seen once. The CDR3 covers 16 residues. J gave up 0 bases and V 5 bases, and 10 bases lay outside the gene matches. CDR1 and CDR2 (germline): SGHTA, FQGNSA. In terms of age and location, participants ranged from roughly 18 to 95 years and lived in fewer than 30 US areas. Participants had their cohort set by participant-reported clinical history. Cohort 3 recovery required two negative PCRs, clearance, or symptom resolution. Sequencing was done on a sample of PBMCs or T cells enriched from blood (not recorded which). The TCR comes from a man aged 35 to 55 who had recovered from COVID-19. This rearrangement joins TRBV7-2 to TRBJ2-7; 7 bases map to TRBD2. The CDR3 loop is CASSRWGGSSSYEQYF. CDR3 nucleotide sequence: TGTGCCAGCAGCCGCTGGGGGGGTAGCAGCTCCTACGAGCAGTACTTC.